Following are 30 T cell receptor beta chains from one sample sequenced in a study of T-cell memory formation after mild COVID-19. TCRdb passed the 5' RACE reads through MiXCR, listing each CDR3 protein once. This table holds hundreds of thousands of distinct CDR3 sequences, less than 25% found once. Sequenced material: PBMCs or a T cell subset sorted from them (not recorded which). The source of these receptors is an adult woman who had mild COVID-19 (a few samples of this study predate the infection). Cell type and time point are not known.

The V call is TRBV29-1, the J call TRBJ1-1; D is uncertain. CDR3 length equals 10 residues. V was cut by 5 bases and J by 3 bases, with 4 bases left in between. Germline-derived CDR1 and CDR2 are SQVTM and ANQGSEA. The CDR3 is CSVYYTEAFF. CDR3 in DNA: TGCAGCGTTTACTACACTGAAGCTTTCTTT.

This clonotype has a handful of counts. The chain carries TRBV5-1 and TRBJ2-2; TRBD2 matches 7 bases. The germline V gene has CDR1 SGHRS and CDR2 YFSETQ. This CDR3 is built from 15 residues. The ends lost 3 bases at V and 6 bases at J; junction bases unmatched: 8. CDR3 sequence (DNA): TGCGCCAGCAGCTCCCCCCCCGGGGGGTCCGGGGAGCTGTTTTTT. Its protein product is CASSSPPGGSGELFF.

This clonotype appeared a few times. This chain connects TRBV5-6 to TRBJ1-2; D uncertain. In germline, CDR1 is SGHDT, CDR2 YYEEEE. Trimming left V 0 bases short and J 3 bases short, with 9 bases between. The CDR3 spans 14 residues. Here the CDR3 reads CASSLEGLDYGYTF. The CDR3 coding sequence is TGTGCCAGCAGCTTGGAAGGGCTGGACTATGGCTACACCTTC. Drawing the rest from reference TRBV5-6 and TRBJ1-2, the complete variable domain is DAGVTQSPTHLIKTRGQQVTLRCSPKSGHDTVSWYQQALGQGPQFIFQYYEEEERQRGNFPDRFSGHQFPNYSSELNVNALLLGDSALYLCASSLEGLDYGYTFGSGTRLTVV.

This chain uses TRBV6-5 with TRBJ2-3, with 9 bases lining up with TRBD2. The CDR3 has 17 amino acids. Germline CDR1 and CDR2: MNHEY and SVGAGI. J was trimmed by 4 bases and V by 6 bases; bases with no gene match: 14. The DNA of the CDR3 is TGTGCCAGCAGCCTCGTTAGCCCTAGCGGGGTCTCAGATACGCAGTATTTT. Translation gives CASSLVSPSGVSDTQYF.

This clonotype was counted a few times. As DNA, the CDR3 is TGTGCCAGCAGCTTAAACGGCTACGAGCAGTACTTC. It translates to CASSLNGYEQYF. V is TRBV7-8 and J is TRBJ2-7; the D is unclear. The germline V gene encodes CDR1 SGHVS and CDR2 FQNEAQ. The V end lost 2 bases, the J end lost 3 bases, and 5 bases lay between the germline ends. CDR3 length: 12 residues.

This chain joins TRBV9 and TRBJ2-3; D remains unclear. V was trimmed by 3 bases and J by 2 bases, leaving 4 bases between them. Germline V CDR1 and CDR2: SGDLS, YYNGEE. This CDR3 has 12 residues. The CDR3 DNA is TGTGCCAGCAGCGCAAACACAGATACGCAGTATTTT. Translating it yields CASSANTDTQYF.

This clonotype appeared many times. The chain combines TRBV4-1 with TRBJ2-1, with 7 nucleotides matching TRBD1. This CDR3 has 16 residues. The germline V gene encodes CDR1 MGHRA and CDR2 YSYEKL. The V and J ends lost 2 bases and 5 bases, in that order; junction bases with no gene match: 9. This CDR3 is CASSQQQGKGHNEQFF. Written as DNA, the CDR3 is TGCGCCAGCAGCCAACAACAGGGGAAGGGTCACAATGAGCAGTTCTTC.

The chain has TRBV3-1 and TRBJ1-2, with unresolved D. Per the germline V gene, CDR1 is LGHDT and CDR2 is YNNKEL (reference sequence). The CDR3 length is 14 residues. Between the trimmed V and J ends, which lost 0 bases and 7 bases, there was a span of 12 bases. CDR3 loop: CASSQEFSARGYTF. In DNA form, the CDR3 reads TGTGCCAGCAGCCAAGAGTTTTCCGCTCGTGGCTACACCTTC.

There are many counts of this clonotype. The rearrangement uses TRBV11-2 and TRBJ2-1, with 7 bases fitting TRBD2. The germline V gene encodes CDR1 SGHAT and CDR2 FQNNGV. V lost 4 bases, J lost 5 bases, and 8 bases stayed unmatched. The CDR3 length is 15 residues. The CDR3 region has the DNA TGTGCCAGCAGCTCATACCGGGACTACAACAATGAGCAGTTCTTC. Translating gives CASSSYRDYNNEQFF. Full variable domain (remainder filled in from reference TRBV11-2 and TRBJ2-1): EAGVAQSPRYKIIEKRQSVAFWCNPISGHATLYWYQQILGQGPKLLIQFQNNGVVDDSQLPKDRFSAERLKGVDSTLKIQPAKLEDSAVYLCASSSYRDYNNEQFFGPGTRLTVL.

The chain links TRBV7-9 to TRBJ1-2; possible D gene TRBD1, 5 bases. The CDR3 length is 12 residues. The V end was cut by 4 bases, the J end by 6 bases, with 9 bases between. Germline CDR1 SEHNR, CDR2 FQNEAQ (reference sequence). CDR3: CASSSPGHGYTF. The CDR3 coding sequence is TGTGCCAGCAGCTCCCCAGGGCATGGCTACACCTTC.

The sample holds one count of this clonotype. The chain is built from TRBV11-2 and TRBJ1-1; D possibly corresponds to TRBD1 (5 bases). Germline V gives CDR1 SGHAT, CDR2 FQNNGV. V was shortened by 5 bases and J by 1 base, with 11 bases between the two germline ends. This CDR3 has 14 amino acids. In nucleotides, the CDR3 is TGTGCCAGCAGCGTGGGGCCACAGAACACTGAAGCTTTCTTT. Translating gives CASSVGPQNTEAFF.

The rearrangement uses TRBV5-5 and TRBJ2-1; no definite D call. The CDR3 length is 14 residues. Germline loops: CDR1 SGHKS, CDR2 YYEKEE (reference sequence). V gave up 5 bases and J gave up 8 bases, with 17 bases separating them. CDR3 DNA sequence: TGTGCCAGCAGTACCCGGACCCGCGCCGATGAGCAGTTCTTC. This codes for CASSTRTRADEQFF.

Remarks on this clonotype: A read error is the likely source, as a far larger clone sits one nucleotide away. The chain combines TRBV6-6 with TRBJ2-1, with TRBD2 as a possible D gene (5 bases). Germline V CDR1 and CDR2: MNHNY, SVGAGI (reference sequence). Trimming left V 3 bases short and J 0 bases short, with 9 bases between. The CDR3 is 15 residues long. As DNA, the CDR3 is TGTGCCAGCAGTTATTCGGGGATCTCCTACAATGAGCAGTTCTTC. The encoded protein is CASSYSGISYNEQFF.

There are a few counts of this clonotype. CDR3: CASSQDTGRGPTGELFF. Written as DNA, the CDR3 is TGCGCCAGCAGCCAAGATACGGGCAGGGGGCCGACCGGGGAGCTGTTTTTT. The genes are TRBV4-1 and TRBJ2-2; 8 nucleotides align to TRBD1. Losses at the gene ends were 0 bases for V and 5 bases for J; bases not matched to a gene: 8. This CDR3 has 17 residues. Per germline, CDR1 MGHRA and CDR2 YSYEKL.

V gene TRBV4-3 combines with J gene TRBJ2-5; 8 bases are a match to TRBD1. CDR3 length: 17 residues. The V segment lost 2 bases and the J segment 5 bases; nucleotides outside the gene matches: 13. Germline loops: CDR1 LGHNA, CDR2 YSLEER. CDR3 in amino acids: CASSQLSGGVGRETQYF. The CDR3 nucleotides are TGCGCCAGCAGCCAATTGTCAGGGGGCGTTGGCCGGGAGACCCAGTACTTC.

V and J are TRBV5-5 and TRBJ1-5; 9 bases are a match to TRBD1. V trimming: 4 bases; J trimming: 4 bases; junction bases outside the gene matches: 6. The CDR3 is made up of 15 amino acids. Germline V gene lookup returns CDR1 SGHKS and CDR2 YYEKEE (reference sequence). The CDR3, as DNA: TGTGCCAGCAGCCCGACAGGGGGATTGAATCAGCCCCAGCATTTT. This gives the protein CASSPTGGLNQPQHF. The full variable domain, in which reference TRBV5-5 and TRBJ1-5 provide the parts outside the CDR3, is DAGVTQSPTHLIKTRGQQVTLRCSPISGHKSVSWYQQVLGQGPQFIFQYYEKEERGRGNFPDRFSARQFPNYSSELNVNALLLGDSALYLCASSPTGGLNQPQHFGDGTRLSIL.

V gene TRBV12-3 or TRBV12-4 combines with J gene TRBJ2-3; possibly TRBD2 for D (5 bases). The CDR3 totals 15 residues. Trimming stripped 6 bases from V and 4 bases from J, with 17 bases between. The CDR3 nucleotides read TGTGCCAGCAGCTCGCTAGCCATCGGAGCAGATACGCAGTATTTT. This encodes CASSSLAIGADTQYF.

This chain connects TRBV19 to TRBJ1-5; D unclear. The germline V and J ends were trimmed by 3 bases and 6 bases, with 15 bases remaining between them. The CDR3 is 15 residues long. CDR1 is LNHDA and CDR2 is SQIVND in the germline V gene (reference sequence). CDR3 DNA sequence: TGTGCCAGTAGTATGGTCGGGGTGGGCTCTCAGCCCCAGCATTTT. Amino acids: CASSMVGVGSQPQHF.

This clonotype was seen more than once but under ten times. The V gene is TRBV4-3, the J gene TRBJ2-6, with D perhaps TRBD1 (5 bases). Germline V gene lookup returns CDR1 LGHNA and CDR2 YSLEER. This CDR3 spans 17 amino acids. V lost 4 bases and J lost 0, with 13 bases in between. Written as DNA, the CDR3 is TGCGCCAGCAGCCGTGACAGTAGAGGCTCTGGGGCCAACGTCCTGACTTTC. Translated: CASSRDSRGSGANVLTF.

The rearrangement uses TRBV5-6 and TRBJ2-1; D ambiguous. CDR1 is SGHDT and CDR2 is YYEEEE in the germline V gene. CDR3 length: 16 amino acids. The V end lost 4 bases, the J end lost 5 bases, and 19 bases lay between the germline ends. The CDR3 region is CASSHLERLKDNEQFF. The DNA for the CDR3 is TGTGCCAGCAGCCACCTGGAAAGGCTGAAGGACAATGAGCAGTTCTTC.

The chain has TRBV7-2 and TRBJ2-1, with D maybe TRBD1 (6 bases). Trimming removed 5 bases at V and 2 bases at J, with 13 bases between. This CDR3 spans 15 amino acids. The germline V gene encodes CDR1 SGHTA and CDR2 FQGNSA. This chain's CDR3 is CASSPVGGAYNEQFF. The CDR3 region has the DNA TGTGCCAGCAGCCCGGTAGGGGGAGCCTACAATGAGCAGTTCTTC.

This clonotype was seen only a few times. V and J are TRBV5-5 and TRBJ1-5; D is ambiguous. The germline CDR1 and CDR2 sequences are SGHKS and YYEKEE (reference sequence). The CDR3 runs 13 residues. Between the trimmed V and J ends, which lost 4 bases and 3 bases, there was a span of 8 bases. CDR3 loop: CASSPQTNQPQHF. DNA for the CDR3: TGTGCCAGCAGCCCCCAGACCAATCAGCCCCAGCATTTT.

This clonotype was detected a few times. The chain is built from TRBV12-3 or TRBV12-4 and TRBJ2-1; 7 bases map to TRBD2. V lost 4 bases, J lost 7 bases, and 7 bases stayed unmatched. This CDR3 is 14 amino acids long. This CDR3 is CASSYGGSGNEQFF. DNA for the CDR3: TGTGCCAGCAGTTACGGCGGGAGTGGGAATGAGCAGTTCTTC.

The rearrangement joins TRBV12-3 or TRBV12-4 to TRBJ1-1, with 7 bases aligning to TRBD1. V was pared by 6 bases and J by 1 base, with 8 bases of the junction left unmatched. This CDR3 has 15 amino acids. CDR3 nucleotides: TGTGCCAGCAGACAAAAAAACAGGGGGAACACTGAAGCTTTCTTT. Amino acid sequence: CASRQKNRGNTEAFF.

This clonotype was detected a few times. The rearrangement links TRBV27 to TRBJ1-2; TRBD1 aligns across 7 bases. Per the germline V gene, CDR1 is MNHEY and CDR2 is SMNVEV (reference sequence). The CDR3 sequence is 16 residues long. J gave up 0 bases and V 0 bases, and 4 bases lay outside the gene matches. The CDR3 sequence: CASSLSWDRPNYGYTF. In DNA form, the CDR3 reads TGTGCCAGCAGTTTATCGTGGGACAGACCTAACTATGGCTACACCTTC.

This clonotype was detected many times. The chain combines TRBV5-1 with TRBJ1-1, with D tentatively TRBD1 (5 bases). This CDR3 is built from 16 residues. The ends were cut back, 4 bases at V and 3 bases at J, with 19 bases in the middle. Germline-derived CDR1 and CDR2 are SGHRS and YFSETQ. The CDR3 coding sequence is TGCGCCAGCAGCCAGGGTTCGGTCATAGCGGACACTGAAGCTTTCTTT. This codes for CASSQGSVIADTEAFF.

On this clonotype: The junction and the germline gene differ at one end; a read error may be behind it. The chain joins TRBV20-1 to TRBJ2-1; TRBD2 matches 10 bases. CDR3 length equals 15 residues. Germline-derived CDR1 and CDR2 are DFQATT and SNEGSKA (reference sequence). Written as DNA, the CDR3 is TGCAGTGCAAGAGCCGGGACTAGCGCGCACAATGAGCAGTTCTTC. It encodes CSARAGTSAHNEQFF.

This CDR3 is CASSVASGSNEQFF. Written as DNA, the CDR3 is TGTGCCAGCAGCGTAGCTAGCGGGAGCAATGAGCAGTTCTTC. The chain carries TRBV9 and TRBJ2-1, with TRBD2 identical over 10 bases. J lost 6 bases, V lost 0 bases, and 0 bases had no gene match. Germline lookup yields CDR1 SGDLS and CDR2 YYNGEE. CDR3 length equals 14 residues.

The chain employs TRBV12-3 or TRBV12-4 and TRBJ1-5, with unresolved D. Trimming cost V 7 bases and J 1 base, with 14 bases left between them. The CDR3 contains 15 residues. The CDR3 region has the DNA TGTGCCAGCACCATGAGGTTGGGAAGCAATCAGCCCCAGCATTTT. Translated, it gives CASTMRLGSNQPQHF.

J is TRBJ1-1 and V is TRBV7-8; no clear D. The CDR3 is made up of 14 amino acids. The V and J ends lost 1 base and 3 bases respectively, with 9 bases between them. Looked up from germline, CDR1 is SGHVS and CDR2 is FQNEAQ. The CDR3 nucleotides are TGTGCCAGCAGCTTAGGCGACGGCCACACTGAAGCTTTCTTT. It yields the protein CASSLGDGHTEAFF.